This T cell receptor (beta chain) was sequenced in a study of blood T cells in healthy people across ages. Whole-study results and caveats: Higher diversity, along with more naive CD4+ cells, distinguished long-lived donors from aged donors.

Primers used in a second PCR of about 6 to 11 cycles were a sample-barcoded 5' primer and a J-beta primer mix. Each sample yielded at least 2.5 million CDR3-containing paired-end reads. Using its own MiXCR run on the 5' RACE reads, TCRdb lists one record per CDR3 protein. Found here are over 950,000 distinct CDR3 sequences, 35% to 45% of them singletons; the top ten hold around 13%. Donor samples were obtained from healthy Caucasian individuals from Russia, aged roughly 6 to 95. Comments on this clonotype: Its antigen is not known.

Sequenced input: blood. The sequence came from a man younger than 35 in good health.

CDR3 loop: CARRLAGDTDTQYF. The CDR3 DNA reads as TGTGCCAGACGCCTAGCGGGGGACACAGATACGCAGTATTTT. The V and J genes are TRBV28 and TRBJ2-3; 10 bases line up with TRBD2. Trimming at V came to 9 bases and at J to 2 bases, leaving 5 bases not matched to a gene. The CDR3 length is 14 residues. Germline lookup yields CDR1 MDHEN and CDR2 SYDVKM. The entire variable domain, with the rest obtained from reference TRBV28 and TRBJ2-3, is as follows: DVKVTQSSRYLVKRTGEKVFLECVQDMDHENMFWYRQDPGLGLRLIYFSYDVKMKEKGDIPEGYSVSREKKERFSLILESASTNQTSMYLCARRLAGDTDTQYFGPGTRLTVL.